This TCR beta chain was documented in a study of breast tumors, draining lymph nodes, adjacent tissues. Study-wide results and limits: The lymph node origin of tumor T cells was framed as consistent with a hypothesis, not demonstrated. Tumor TCR diversity was below lymph nodes but above nontumor tissue.

The germline V gene encodes CDR1 KGHDR and CDR2 SFDVKD. The length of the CDR3 is 13 residues. Trimming cost V 4 bases and J 11 bases, with 16 bases left between them. This clonotype was counted ten times or more. The antigen remains unidentified. TCRdb reprocessed the multiplex PCR reads via MiXCR and lists one record per CDR3 protein. The sample lists about 22,000 distinct CDR3 sequences, more than 50% occurring once. The genes are TRBV24-1 and TRBJ1-1, with D maybe TRBD1 (6 bases). The origin of this receptor is a female donor with breast cancer. Some clones in this sample may be carry-over from other donors' samples. The sequencing input was breast tumor tissue. CDR3 DNA: TGTGCCACCAGTGACCCGTTAACAGGGTGGGCTTTCTTT. Protein: CATSDPLTGWAFF.